These 18 T cell receptor beta chains were all obtained from the same sample, sequenced in a study of T cell repertoires in cytomegalovirus infection. TCRdb used MiXCR to reprocess the reads, holding one entry per CDR3 protein. The sample consists of around 300,000 distinct CDR3 sequences, more than 20% of them appearing once. The sequenced sample was PBMCs. The origin of the receptors is a human donor in good health (CMV status not recorded). Some clones in this sample may be carry-over from other donors' samples.

This clonotype was detected ten times or more. J is TRBJ1-1 and V is TRBV12-3 or TRBV12-4; unclear D gene. V was clipped by 7 bases and J by 6 bases, with 12 bases between them. This CDR3 region has 12 residues. CDR3 protein: CASIRSNAEAFF. The CDR3 region has the DNA TGTGCCAGCATCAGATCAAACGCTGAAGCTTTCTTT.

The rearrangement links TRBV29-1 to TRBJ1-2; D remains ambiguous. V lost 3 bases and J lost 4, with 9 bases in between. There are 12 residues in the CDR3. The germline V gene encodes CDR1 SQVTM and CDR2 ANQGSEA. The CDR3 bases are TGCAGCGTTGAGTCGCATGTCTATGGCTACACCTTC. It yields the protein CSVESHVYGYTF.

This clonotype was found once. A much bigger clone sits one base away, suggesting this may be a read error. The rearrangement links TRBV7-9 to TRBJ1-2, with 9 bases that match TRBD1. Germline loops: CDR1 SEHNR, CDR2 FQNEAQ (reference sequence). CDR3 length: 16 amino acids. The CDR3 region has the DNA TGTGCCAGCAGCTCCACTGGGACAGGGATGGGATATGGCGACACCTTC. This sequence encodes CASSSTGTGMGYGDTF.

This clonotype occurred once. The chain has TRBV29-1 and TRBJ2-7; D ambiguous. Germline loops: CDR1 SQVTM, CDR2 ANQGSEA. The V end lost 6 bases, the J end lost 3 bases, and 18 bases lay between the germline ends. The CDR3 is made up of 14 amino acids. The CDR3 DNA sequence: TGCAGCGTCAACCAGGCCGGACGAAGCTACGAGCAGTACTTC. As protein: CSVNQAGRSYEQYF.

Regarding this clonotype: At one end the junction does not follow the germline gene, possibly because of a read error. The V call is TRBV28, the J call TRBJ2-1; 7 nucleotides line up with TRBD2. The germline gives CDR1 MDHEN, CDR2 SYDVKM. The CDR3 runs to 17 residues. CDR3 coding DNA: TGTGCCAGCAGTGGGGAGGGGATCTCCGCCAGCTACAGTGAGCAGTTCTTC. Protein sequence: CASSGEGISASYSEQFF.

The chain is built from TRBV30 and TRBJ1-5; D ambiguous. Germline-derived CDR1 and CDR2 are GTSNPN and SVGIG (reference sequence). Trimming left V 1 base short and J 6 bases short, with 10 bases between. The CDR3 is 13 amino acids. The CDR3 region is CAWSASAGQPQHF. The CDR3, as DNA: TGTGCCTGGAGTGCGAGTGCCGGTCAGCCCCAGCATTTT. The variable domain in full, completed from reference TRBV30 and TRBJ1-5, reads SQTIHQWPATLVQPVGSPLSLECTVEGTSNPNLYWYRQAAGRGLQLLFYSVGIGQISSEVPQNLSASRPQDRQFILSSKKLLLSDSGFYLCAWSASAGQPQHFGDGTRLSIL.

This clonotype was detected ten times or more. The V gene is TRBV15, the J gene TRBJ2-2; D gene unclear. Per the germline V gene, CDR1 is LNHNV and CDR2 is YYDKDF (reference sequence). The CDR3 length is 15 residues. The V end was cut by 4 bases, the J end by 6 bases, with 15 bases between. CDR3 region: CATSTHDTDSGELFF. As DNA, the CDR3 is TGTGCCACCAGCACTCACGACACAGATTCCGGGGAGCTGTTTTTT.

The J gene is TRBJ1-1, the V gene TRBV19; D is uncertain. The germline V gene has CDR1 LNHDA and CDR2 SQIVND (reference sequence). V lost 3 bases and J 0 bases, leaving 5 bases between the germline ends. This CDR3 spans 13 amino acids. CDR3 in amino acids: CASSISLNTEAFF. The CDR3 DNA is TGTGCCAGTAGTATCTCCTTGAACACTGAAGCTTTCTTT.

In its sample, this clonotype was seen a few times. The chain uses TRBV30 and TRBJ2-1; D gene ambiguous. The CDR3 contains 13 residues. V gave up 3 bases and J gave up 0 bases, with 6 bases separating them. Per germline, CDR1 GTSNPN and CDR2 SVGIG (reference sequence). CDR3 amino acids: CAWSPSSYNEQFF. DNA of the CDR3: TGTGCCTGGAGCCCGAGCTCCTACAATGAGCAGTTCTTC.

The chain carries TRBV28 and TRBJ2-1, with a tentative D call TRBD1 (6 bases). The CDR3 extends over 14 amino acids. The V end lost 6 bases, the J end lost 4 bases, and 13 bases lay between the germline ends. Germline CDR1 and CDR2: MDHEN and SYDVKM. In DNA form, the CDR3 reads TGTGCCAGCAGACAGGGACATTCGTACAATGAGCAGTTCTTC. This codes for CASRQGHSYNEQFF.

This clonotype has at least ten counts. The chain is built from TRBV7-2 and TRBJ2-2; D call uncertain. Trimming took 2 bases from V and 6 from J, leaving 7 bases between them. CDR1 and CDR2 (germline): SGHTA, FQGNSA. The CDR3 is made up of 13 amino acids. The CDR3 loop is CASSLRDPGELFF. In DNA, the CDR3 is TGTGCCAGCAGCTTAAGAGATCCCGGGGAGCTGTTTTTT.

The rearrangement uses TRBV11-3 and TRBJ2-3; 8 bases match TRBD1. The CDR3 totals 16 residues. After removal of 5 bases from V and 3 bases from J, the junction contained 10 bases not matched to a gene. Germline CDR1 is SGHNT and CDR2 is YENEEA. The CDR3 loop is CASSPRTGRGTDTQYF. Written as DNA, the CDR3 is TGTGCCAGCAGCCCTCGGACAGGGCGGGGTACAGATACGCAGTATTTT.

About this clonotype itself: This may arise from a read error, as a much more abundant clone is one base away. The V gene is TRBV7-2, the J gene TRBJ1-2; D might be TRBD1 (6 bases). V was pared by 5 bases and J by 3 bases, with 16 bases between. This CDR3 region has 15 residues. Germline CDR1 and CDR2: SGHTA and FQGNSA. In DNA form, the CDR3 reads TGTGCCAGCAGCCCGGACCGACAGGATTACTATGGCTACACCTTC. It specifies CASSPDRQDYYGYTF.

The rearrangement links TRBV7-2 to TRBJ1-3; no clear D gene. The CDR3 is made up of 14 amino acids. V was cut by 8 bases and J by 3 bases, with 14 bases left in between. Germline V gene lookup returns CDR1 SGHTA and CDR2 FQGNSA. The CDR3 sequence: CASLLGFCGNTIYF. The DNA of the CDR3 is TGTGCCAGCCTTTTGGGTTTTTGTGGAAACACCATATATTTT.

This clonotype has at least ten counts. The chain employs TRBV6-2 or TRBV6-3 and TRBJ2-2, with 7 bases aligning to TRBD1. This CDR3 region has 13 residues. V lost 6 bases to trimming and J lost 7 bases; unmatched junction nucleotides: 5. Germline V CDR1 and CDR2: MNHEY, SVGEGT. DNA for the CDR3: TGTGCCAGCAGCCACAGGGGAAGCGGGGAGCTGTTTTTT. Its translation is CASSHRGSGELFF.

This clonotype was found a few times. This sequence joins TRBV7-2 and TRBJ1-2, with unresolved D. The V gene's germline CDR1 is SGHTA and CDR2 FQGNSA. The CDR3 extends over 15 amino acids. Trimming cost V 2 bases and J 4 bases, with 14 bases left between them. The CDR3 loop reads CASSLRAGRGYGYTF. The CDR3 DNA reads as TGTGCCAGCAGCTTACGGGCAGGTCGGGGCTATGGCTACACCTTC.

The chain has TRBV19 and TRBJ2-3; tentatively, D is TRBD2 (5 bases). This CDR3 spans 15 amino acids. Trimming removed 3 bases from V and 2 bases from J, with 12 bases in between. Germline CDR1 reads LNHDA; CDR2 reads SQIVND (reference sequence). CDR3 sequence: CASSMRAAHTDTQYF. Written as DNA, the CDR3 is TGTGCCAGTAGTATGAGAGCGGCTCACACAGATACGCAGTATTTT.

Of note for this clonotype: Its ends do not fully match the called genes, so a read error is possible. V usage is TRBV7-9 and J usage is TRBJ2-2; 8 nucleotides agree with TRBD2. Per germline, CDR1 SEHNR and CDR2 FQNEAQ (reference sequence). CDR3 length: 15 residues. For the CDR3, the DNA is TGTGCCAGCAGCTCCCGACTAGCGAAAACCGGGGAGCTGTTTTTT. Amino acid sequence: CASSSRLAKTGELFF.